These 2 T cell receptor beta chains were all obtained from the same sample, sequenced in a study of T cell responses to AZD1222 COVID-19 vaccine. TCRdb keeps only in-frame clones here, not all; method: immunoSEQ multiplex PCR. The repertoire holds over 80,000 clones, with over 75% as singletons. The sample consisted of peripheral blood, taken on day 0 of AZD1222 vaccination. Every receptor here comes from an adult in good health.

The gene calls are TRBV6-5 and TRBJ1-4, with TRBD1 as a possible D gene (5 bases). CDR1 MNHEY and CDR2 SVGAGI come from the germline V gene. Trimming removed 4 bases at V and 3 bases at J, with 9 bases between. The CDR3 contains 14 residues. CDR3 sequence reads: CASSSGWANEKLFF. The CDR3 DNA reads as TGTGCCAGCAGTTCAGGGTGGGCTAATGAAAAACTGTTTTTT.

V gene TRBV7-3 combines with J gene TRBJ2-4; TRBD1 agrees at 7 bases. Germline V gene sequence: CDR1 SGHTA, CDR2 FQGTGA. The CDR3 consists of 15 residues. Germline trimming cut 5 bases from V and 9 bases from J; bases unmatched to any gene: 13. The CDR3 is CASSRRDRDQVIQYF. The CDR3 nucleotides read TGTGCCAGCAGCCGCCGCGACAGGGATCAAGTCATTCAGTACTTC.